This T cell receptor (beta chain) was retrieved from a study of metastatic and nonmetastatic thyroid tumors. Study background: Comparison of repertoires was carried out across blood and tumor or nodule tissue from malignant and benign thyroid patients.

Trimming removed 5 bases from V and 5 bases from J; junction bases left unmatched: 10. CDR3 length: 15 residues. Germline CDR1 is SGHAT and CDR2 is FQNNGV. MiXCR reprocessed the PCR reads for TCRdb. Among roughly 14,000 clones listed, approximately 30% were seen once. No treatment of any kind had been given to any patient before thyroid surgery. The sequence was obtained from a female donor with papillary thyroid cancer or a benign thyroid nodule (not recorded which). Some clones in this sample may be carry-over from other donors' samples. Sequenced sample: tumor tissue. The V and J genes are TRBV11-2 and TRBJ2-3, with 7 bases matching TRBD2. The CDR3 spells CASSPQRGVRDTQYF. The CDR3 DNA reads as TGTGCCAGCAGCCCCCAGCGGGGAGTGCGAGATACGCAGTATTTT.